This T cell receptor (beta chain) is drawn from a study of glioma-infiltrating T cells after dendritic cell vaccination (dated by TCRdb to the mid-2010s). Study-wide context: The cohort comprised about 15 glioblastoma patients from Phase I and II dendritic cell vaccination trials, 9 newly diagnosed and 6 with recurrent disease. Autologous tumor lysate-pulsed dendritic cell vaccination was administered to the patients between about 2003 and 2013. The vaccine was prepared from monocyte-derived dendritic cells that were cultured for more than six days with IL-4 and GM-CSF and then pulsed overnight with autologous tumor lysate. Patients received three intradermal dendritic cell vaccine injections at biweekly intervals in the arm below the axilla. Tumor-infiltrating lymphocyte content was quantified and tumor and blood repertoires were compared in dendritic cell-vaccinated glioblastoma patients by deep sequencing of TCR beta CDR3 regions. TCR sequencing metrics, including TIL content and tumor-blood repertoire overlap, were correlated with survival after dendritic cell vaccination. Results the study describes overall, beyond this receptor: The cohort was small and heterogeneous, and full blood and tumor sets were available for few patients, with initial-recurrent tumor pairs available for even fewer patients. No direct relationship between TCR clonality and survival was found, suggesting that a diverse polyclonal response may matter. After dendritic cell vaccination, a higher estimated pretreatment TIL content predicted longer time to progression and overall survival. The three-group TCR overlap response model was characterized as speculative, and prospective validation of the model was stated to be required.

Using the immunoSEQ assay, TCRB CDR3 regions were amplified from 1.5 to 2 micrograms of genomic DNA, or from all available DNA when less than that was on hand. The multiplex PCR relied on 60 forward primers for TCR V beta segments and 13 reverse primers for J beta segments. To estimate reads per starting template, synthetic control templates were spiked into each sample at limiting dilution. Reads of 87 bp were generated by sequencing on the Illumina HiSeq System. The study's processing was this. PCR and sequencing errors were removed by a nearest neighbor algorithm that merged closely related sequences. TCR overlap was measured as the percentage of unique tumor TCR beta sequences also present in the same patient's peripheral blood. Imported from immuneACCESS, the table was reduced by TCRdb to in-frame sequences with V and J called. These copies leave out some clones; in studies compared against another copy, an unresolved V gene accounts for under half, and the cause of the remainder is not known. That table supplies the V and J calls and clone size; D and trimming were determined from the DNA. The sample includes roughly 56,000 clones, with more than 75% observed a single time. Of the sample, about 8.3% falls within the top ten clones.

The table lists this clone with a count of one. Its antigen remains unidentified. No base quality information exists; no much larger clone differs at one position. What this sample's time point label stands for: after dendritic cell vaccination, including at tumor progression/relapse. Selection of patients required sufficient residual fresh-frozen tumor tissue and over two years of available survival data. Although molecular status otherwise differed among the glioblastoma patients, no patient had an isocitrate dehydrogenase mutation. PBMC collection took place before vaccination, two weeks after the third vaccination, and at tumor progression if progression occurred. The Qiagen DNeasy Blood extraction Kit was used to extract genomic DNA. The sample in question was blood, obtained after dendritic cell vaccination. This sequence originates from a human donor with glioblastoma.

The sequenced DNA is TGTGCCAGCAGTCACAGGGATGGCTACACCTTC. Its product reads: CASSHRDGYTF. The rearranged chain carries TRBV6-5 and TRBJ1-2; the D gene is possibly TRBD1, with 6 bases matching. V gives up 5 bases and J gives up 6 bases, and the segment between their germline ends measures 7 bases. Looking up the germline V gene yields CDR1 MNHEY and CDR2 SVGAGI. The CDR3 contains 11 residues, cysteine and phenylalanine counted. Only the CDR3 DNA stays, 33 bases, in frame from base 1.